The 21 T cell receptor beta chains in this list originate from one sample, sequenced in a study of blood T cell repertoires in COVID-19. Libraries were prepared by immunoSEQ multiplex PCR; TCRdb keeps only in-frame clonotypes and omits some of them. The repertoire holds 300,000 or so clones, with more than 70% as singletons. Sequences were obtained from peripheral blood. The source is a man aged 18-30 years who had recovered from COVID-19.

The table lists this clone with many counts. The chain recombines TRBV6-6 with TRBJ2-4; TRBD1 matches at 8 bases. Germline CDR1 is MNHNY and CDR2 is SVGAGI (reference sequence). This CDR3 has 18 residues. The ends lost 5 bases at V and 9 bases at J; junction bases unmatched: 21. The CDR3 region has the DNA TGTGCCAGCAGTCGATCCTCCGGGACAGGCCAGGTCGAGAGCATTCAGTACTTC. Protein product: CASSRSSGTGQVESIQYF.

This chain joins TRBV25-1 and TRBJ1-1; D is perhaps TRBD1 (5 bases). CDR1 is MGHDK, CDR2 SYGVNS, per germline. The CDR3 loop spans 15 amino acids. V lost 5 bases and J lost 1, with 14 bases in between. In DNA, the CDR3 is TGTGCCAGCAGTCCGGGGGGGATTTGGAACACTGAAGCTTTCTTT. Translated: CASSPGGIWNTEAFF.

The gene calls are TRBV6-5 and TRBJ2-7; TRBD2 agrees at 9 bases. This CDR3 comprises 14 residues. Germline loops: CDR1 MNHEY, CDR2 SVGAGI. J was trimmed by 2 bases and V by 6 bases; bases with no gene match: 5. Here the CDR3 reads CASRSGTSPYEQYF. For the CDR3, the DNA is TGTGCCAGCAGGTCCGGGACTAGCCCCTACGAGCAGTACTTC.

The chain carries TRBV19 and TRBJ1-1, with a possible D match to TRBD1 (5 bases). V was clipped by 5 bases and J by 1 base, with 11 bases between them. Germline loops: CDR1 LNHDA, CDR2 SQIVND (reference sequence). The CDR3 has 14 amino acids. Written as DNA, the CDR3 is TGTGCCAGTAGTTTCAGGGAACAGAACACTGAAGCTTTCTTT. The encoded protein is CASSFREQNTEAFF.

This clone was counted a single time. CDR3: CASTEVFLGADTQYF. Here the CDR3 DNA reads TGTGCCAGCACCGAGGTTTTCCTCGGGGCAGATACGCAGTATTTT. This chain links TRBV6-5 with TRBJ2-3; D might be TRBD2 (5 bases). The CDR3 is made up of 15 amino acids. Trimming took 7 bases from V and 4 from J, leaving 18 bases between them. Germline assignment: CDR1 MNHEY and CDR2 SVGAGI.

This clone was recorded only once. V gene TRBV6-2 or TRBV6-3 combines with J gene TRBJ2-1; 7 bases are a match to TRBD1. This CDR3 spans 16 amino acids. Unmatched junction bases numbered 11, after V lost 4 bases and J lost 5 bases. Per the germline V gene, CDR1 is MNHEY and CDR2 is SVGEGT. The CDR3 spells CASSSWTGQTHNEQFF. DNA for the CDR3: TGTGCCAGCAGTTCATGGACGGGACAGACACACAATGAGCAGTTCTTC.

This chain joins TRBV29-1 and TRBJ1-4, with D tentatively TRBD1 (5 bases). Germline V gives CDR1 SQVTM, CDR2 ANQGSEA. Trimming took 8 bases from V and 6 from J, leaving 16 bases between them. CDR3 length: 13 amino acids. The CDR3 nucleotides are TGCAGCCTCCGCCCGGTGGGGCATGAAAAACTGTTTTTT. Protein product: CSLRPVGHEKLFF.

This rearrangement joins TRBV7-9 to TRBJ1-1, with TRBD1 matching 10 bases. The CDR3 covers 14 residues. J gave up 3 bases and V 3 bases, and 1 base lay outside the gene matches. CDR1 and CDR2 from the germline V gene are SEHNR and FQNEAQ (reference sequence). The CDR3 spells CASSFGQGDTEAFF. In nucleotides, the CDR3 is TGTGCCAGCAGCTTCGGACAGGGGGACACTGAAGCTTTCTTT.

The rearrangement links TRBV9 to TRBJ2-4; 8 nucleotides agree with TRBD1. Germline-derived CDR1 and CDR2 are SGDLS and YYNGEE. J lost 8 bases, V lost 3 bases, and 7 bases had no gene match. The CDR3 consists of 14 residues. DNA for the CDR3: TGTGCCAGCAGCGAGGGGCAGGGGGCCTACATTCAGTACTTC. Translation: CASSEGQGAYIQYF.

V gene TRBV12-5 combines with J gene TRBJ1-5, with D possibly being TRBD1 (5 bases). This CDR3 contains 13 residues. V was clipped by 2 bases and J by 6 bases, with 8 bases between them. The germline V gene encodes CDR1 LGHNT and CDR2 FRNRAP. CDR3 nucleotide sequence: TGTGCTAGTGGTTTGACGGGGGTTCAGCCCCAGCATTTT. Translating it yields CASGLTGVQPQHF.

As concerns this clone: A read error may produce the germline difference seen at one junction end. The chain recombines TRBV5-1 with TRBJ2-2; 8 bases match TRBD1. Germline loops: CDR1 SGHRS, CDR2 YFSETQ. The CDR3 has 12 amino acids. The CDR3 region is CASSTGQDPAIF. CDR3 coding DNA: TGCGCCAGCAGCACGGGACAGGACCCCGCGATTTTT.

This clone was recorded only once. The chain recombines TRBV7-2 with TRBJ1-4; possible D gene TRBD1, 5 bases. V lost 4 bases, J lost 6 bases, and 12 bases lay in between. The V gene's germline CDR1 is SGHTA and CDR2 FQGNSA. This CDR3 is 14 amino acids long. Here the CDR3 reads CASSSGGFDEKLFF. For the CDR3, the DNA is TGTGCCAGCAGCTCCGGGGGGTTCGATGAAAAACTGTTTTTT. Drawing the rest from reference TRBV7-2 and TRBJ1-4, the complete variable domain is GAGVSQSPSNKVTEKGKDVELRCDPISGHTALYWYRQSLGQGLEFLIYFQGNSAPDKSGLPSDRFSAERTGGSVSTLTIQRTQQEDSAVYLCASSSGGFDEKLFFGSGTQLSVL.

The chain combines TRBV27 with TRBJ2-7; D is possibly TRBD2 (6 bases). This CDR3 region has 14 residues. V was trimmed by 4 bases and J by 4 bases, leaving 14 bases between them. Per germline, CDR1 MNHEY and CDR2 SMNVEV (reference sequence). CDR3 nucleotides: TGTGCCAGCAGTTCCACAGCGGGTGCATACGAGCAGTACTTC. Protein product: CASSSTAGAYEQYF.

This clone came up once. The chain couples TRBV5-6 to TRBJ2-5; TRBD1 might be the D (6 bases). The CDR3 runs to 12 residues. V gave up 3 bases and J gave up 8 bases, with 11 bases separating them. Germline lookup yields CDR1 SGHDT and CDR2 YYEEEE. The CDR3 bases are TGTGCCAGCAGCTCGACAGGAAAAACCCAGTACTTC. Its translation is CASSSTGKTQYF.

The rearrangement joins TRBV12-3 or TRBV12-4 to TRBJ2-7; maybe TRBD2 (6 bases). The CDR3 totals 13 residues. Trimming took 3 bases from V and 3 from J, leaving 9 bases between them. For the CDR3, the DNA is TGTGCCAGCAGTTTGGGACTGAGCTACGAGCAGTACTTC. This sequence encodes CASSLGLSYEQYF.

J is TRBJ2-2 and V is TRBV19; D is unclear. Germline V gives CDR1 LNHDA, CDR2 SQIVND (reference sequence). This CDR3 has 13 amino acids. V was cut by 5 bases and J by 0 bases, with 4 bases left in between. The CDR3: CASSLTNTGELFF. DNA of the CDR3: TGTGCCAGTAGTCTAACGAACACCGGGGAGCTGTTTTTT.

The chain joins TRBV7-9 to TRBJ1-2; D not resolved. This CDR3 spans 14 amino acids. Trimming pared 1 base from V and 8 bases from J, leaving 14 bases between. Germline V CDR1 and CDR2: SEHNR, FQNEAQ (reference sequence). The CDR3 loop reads CASSLERTGGGYTF. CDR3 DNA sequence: TGTGCCAGCAGCTTAGAACGGACGGGCGGGGGCTACACCTTC.

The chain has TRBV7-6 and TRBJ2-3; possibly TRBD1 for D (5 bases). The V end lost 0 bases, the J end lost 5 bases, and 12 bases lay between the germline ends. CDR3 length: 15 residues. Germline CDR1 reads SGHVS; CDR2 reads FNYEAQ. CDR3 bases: TGTGCCAGCAGCTTAGCGGTCAGGGAATTAGATACGCAGTATTTT. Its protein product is CASSLAVRELDTQYF. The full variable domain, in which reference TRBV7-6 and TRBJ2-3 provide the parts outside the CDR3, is GAGVSQSPRYKVTKRGQDVALRCDPISGHVSLYWYRQALGQGPEFLTYFNYEAQQDKSGLPNDRFSAERPEGSISTLTIQRTEQRDSAMYRCASSLAVRELDTQYFGPGTRLTVL.

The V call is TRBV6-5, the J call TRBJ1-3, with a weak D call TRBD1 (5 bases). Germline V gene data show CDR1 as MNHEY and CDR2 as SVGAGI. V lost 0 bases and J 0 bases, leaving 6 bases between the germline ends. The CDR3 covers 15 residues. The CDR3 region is CASSYSGHSGNTIYF. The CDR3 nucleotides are TGTGCCAGCAGTTACTCAGGACACTCTGGAAACACCATATATTTT.

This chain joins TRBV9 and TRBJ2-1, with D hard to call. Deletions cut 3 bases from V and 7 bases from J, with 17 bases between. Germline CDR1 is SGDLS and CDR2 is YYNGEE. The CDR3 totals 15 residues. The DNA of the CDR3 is TGTGCCAGCAGCGGTGGCCCTGGAGTCTGGAATGAGCAGTTCTTC. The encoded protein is CASSGGPGVWNEQFF. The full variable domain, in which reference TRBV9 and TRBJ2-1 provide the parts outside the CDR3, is DSGVTQTPKHLITATGQRVTLRCSPRSGDLSVYWYQQSLDQGLQFLIQYYNGEERAKGNILERFSAQQFPDLHSELNLSSLELGDSALYFCASSGGPGVWNEQFFGPGTRLTVL.

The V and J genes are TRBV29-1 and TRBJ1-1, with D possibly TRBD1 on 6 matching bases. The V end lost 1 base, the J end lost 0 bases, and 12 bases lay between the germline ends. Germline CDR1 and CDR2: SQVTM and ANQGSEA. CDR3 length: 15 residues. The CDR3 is CSVEGGRGMNTEAFF. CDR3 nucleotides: TGCAGCGTTGAAGGAGGGAGGGGGATGAACACTGAAGCTTTCTTT.